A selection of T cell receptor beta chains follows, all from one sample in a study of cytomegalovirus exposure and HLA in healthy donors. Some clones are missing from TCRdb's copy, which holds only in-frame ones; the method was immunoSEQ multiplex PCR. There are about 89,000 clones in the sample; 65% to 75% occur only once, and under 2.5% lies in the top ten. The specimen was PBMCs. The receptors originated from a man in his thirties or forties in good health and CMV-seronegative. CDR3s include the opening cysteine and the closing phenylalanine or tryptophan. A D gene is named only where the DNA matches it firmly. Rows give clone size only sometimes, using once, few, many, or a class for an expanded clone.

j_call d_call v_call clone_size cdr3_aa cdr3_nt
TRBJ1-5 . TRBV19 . CASSIDRPSGTPIHF TGTGCCAGTAGTATAGATCGTCCCTCCGGGACACCCATCCATTTT
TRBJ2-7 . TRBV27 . CASSFTGTYEQYF TGTGCCAGCAGTTTTACAGGGACCTACGAGCAGTACTTC
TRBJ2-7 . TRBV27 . CASSSLSRGEYEQYF TGTGCCAGCAGTTCCCTAAGCAGGGGAGAGTACGAGCAGTACTTC
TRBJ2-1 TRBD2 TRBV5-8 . CASSLGLAGGREQFF TGTGCCAGCAGCTTGGGACTAGCGGGGGGACGTGAGCAGTTCTTC
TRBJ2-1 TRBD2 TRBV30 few CAWSVLRGGNEQFF TGTGCCTGGAGTGTACTGCGGGGGGGCAATGAGCAGTTCTTC
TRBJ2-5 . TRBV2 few CASSGRVSRETQYF TGTGCCAGCAGTGGGAGGGTCTCCAGGGAGACCCAGTACTTC
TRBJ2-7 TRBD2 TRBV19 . CAAGGLHEQYF TGTGCGGCGGGAGGTCTGCACGAGCAGTACTTC
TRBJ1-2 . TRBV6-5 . CASSYGGGRPYGYTF TGTGCCAGCAGTTACGGCGGGGGGCGACCCTATGGCTACACCTTC
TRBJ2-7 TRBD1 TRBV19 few CASSLQGTYEQYF TGTGCCAGTAGTCTACAGGGGACCTACGAGCAGTACTTC
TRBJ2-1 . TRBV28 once CASSLLRTVESQGNEQFF TGTGCCAGCAGTTTACTACGGACAGTCGAGTCCCAGGGTAATGAGCAGTTCTTC
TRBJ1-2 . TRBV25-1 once CASSSGHFYGYTF TGTGCCAGCAGCTCGGGACACTTCTATGGCTACACCTTC
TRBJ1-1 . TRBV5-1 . CASSLEGGGTEAFF TGCGCCAGCAGCTTGGAGGGAGGAGGGACTGAAGCTTTCTTT
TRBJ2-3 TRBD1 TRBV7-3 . CASSLRDSHTDTQYF TGTGCCAGCAGCTTACGGGACAGTCACACAGATACGCAGTATTTT
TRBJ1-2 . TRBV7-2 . CASSLEDANYGYTF TGTGCCAGCAGCTTGGAGGACGCAAACTATGGCTACACCTTC
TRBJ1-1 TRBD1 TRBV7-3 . CASSPTQRDRGKAFF TGTGCCAGCAGCCCAACCCAGAGGGACAGGGGGAAAGCTTTCTTT
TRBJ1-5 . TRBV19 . CASSSPGGGPGGQPQHF TGTGCCAGTAGCTCTCCGGGCGGGGGGCCGGGGGGACAGCCCCAGCATTTT
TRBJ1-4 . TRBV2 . CASNQLVNEKLFF TGTGCCAGCAATCAATTAGTCAATGAAAAACTGTTTTTT
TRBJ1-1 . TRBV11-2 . CASSFSAGPGTEAFF TGTGCCAGCAGCTTTTCTGCAGGGCCCGGAACTGAAGCTTTCTTT
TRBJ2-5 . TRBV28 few CASSLRGYQETQYF TGTGCCAGCTCACTCCGGGGGTACCAAGAGACCCAGTACTTC
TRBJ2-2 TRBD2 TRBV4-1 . CASRKVILAGLNTGELFF TGCGCCAGCAGAAAGGTCATTTTAGCGGGGTTGAACACCGGGGAGCTGTTTTTT
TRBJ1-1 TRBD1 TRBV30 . CAWFPGQGRTEAFF TGTGCCTGGTTTCCGGGACAGGGGCGGACTGAAGCTTTCTTT
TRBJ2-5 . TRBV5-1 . CASSLVGPQETQYF TGCGCCAGCAGTTTGGTTGGGCCCCAAGAGACCCAGTACTTC
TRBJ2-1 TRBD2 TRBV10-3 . CAISREREGGNEQFF TGTGCCATCTCCAGGGAGCGGGAGGGTGGGAATGAGCAGTTCTTC
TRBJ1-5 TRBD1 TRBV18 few CASSLGQGASNQPQHF TGTGCCAGCTCACTTGGACAGGGGGCTAGCAATCAGCCCCAGCATTTT
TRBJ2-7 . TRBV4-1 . CASSQEAVSYEQYF TGCGCCAGCAGCCAAGAGGCAGTCTCCTACGAGCAGTACTTC
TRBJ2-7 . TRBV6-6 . CASSYSTVAYEQYF TGTGCCAGCAGTTACTCCACAGTAGCCTACGAGCAGTACTTC
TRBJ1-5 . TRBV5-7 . CASSHRENQPQHF TGTGCCAGCAGCCACAGGGAAAATCAGCCCCAGCATTTT
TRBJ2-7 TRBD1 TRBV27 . CASSLKRTGYEQYF TGTGCCAGCAGTTTAAAGAGGACAGGCTACGAGCAGTACTTC
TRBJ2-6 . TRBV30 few CAWSVPPRAGANVLTF TGTGCCTGGAGTGTTCCCCCTCGGGCTGGGGCCAACGTCCTGACTTTC
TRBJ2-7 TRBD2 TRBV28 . CASSFQTGTSSYEQYF TGTGCCAGCAGTTTCCAAACCGGGACTAGTTCTTACGAGCAGTACTTC
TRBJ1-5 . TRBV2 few CASARDSNQPQHF TGTGCCAGCGCGCGGGACAGCAATCAGCCCCAGCATTTT
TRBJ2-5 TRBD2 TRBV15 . CATSGASGIETQYF TGTGCCACCAGCGGAGCTAGCGGAATAGAGACCCAGTACTTC
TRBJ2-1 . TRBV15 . CATSREGGSEEYNEQFF TGTGCCACCAGCAGAGAGGGTGGTAGCGAAGAATACAATGAGCAGTTCTTC
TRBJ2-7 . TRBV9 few CASSVRGYEQYF TGTGCCAGCAGCGTCAGGGGATACGAGCAGTACTTC
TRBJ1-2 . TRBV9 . CASSGPRGDYGYTF TGTGCCAGCAGCGGGCCCAGGGGAGACTATGGCTACACCTTC
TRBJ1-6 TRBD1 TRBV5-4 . CASSLSMWDRASPLHF TGTGCCAGCAGCTTGAGTATGTGGGACAGGGCTTCACCCCTCCACTTT
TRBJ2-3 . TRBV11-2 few CASSLAGTTDTQYF TGTGCCAGCAGCTTAGCTGGCACAACAGATACGCAGTATTTT
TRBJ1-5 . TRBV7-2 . CASSPAGGVRQPQHF TGTGCCAGCAGCCCAGCGGGTGGCGTCCGACAGCCCCAGCATTTT
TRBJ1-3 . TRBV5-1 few CASRRAGDSGNTIYF TGCGCCAGCAGGCGTGCGGGCGACTCTGGAAACACCATATATTTT
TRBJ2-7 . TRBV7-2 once CASSLASPVSYEQYF TGTGCCAGCAGCTTGGCCAGTCCAGTTTCCTACGAGCAGTACTTC
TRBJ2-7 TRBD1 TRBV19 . CASSIGTGLEEQYF TGTGCCAGTAGTATAGGGACAGGGTTAGAGGAGCAGTACTTC
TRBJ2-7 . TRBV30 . CAWSTMRGEGLYEQYF TGTGCCTGGAGCACTATGAGGGGGGAGGGCCTCTACGAGCAGTACTTC
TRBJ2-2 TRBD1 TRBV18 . CASSLLDRGLTNTGELFF TGTGCCAGCTCCCTCTTGGACAGGGGCCTCACGAACACCGGGGAGCTGTTTTTT
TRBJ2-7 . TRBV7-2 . CASSPPRREGSYEQYF TGTGCCAGCAGCCCGCCAAGGCGAGAGGGTTCCTACGAGCAGTACTTC
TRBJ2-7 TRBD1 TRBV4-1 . CASSQNRIRDRDKTYEQYF TGCGCCAGCAGCCAGAATAGAATCCGGGACAGGGATAAAACCTACGAGCAGTACTTC
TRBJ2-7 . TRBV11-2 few CASNGGSSYEQYF TGTGCCAGCAACGGGGGAAGCTCCTACGAGCAGTACTTC
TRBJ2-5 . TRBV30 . CACGRGSETQYF TGTGCCTGCGGGCGGGGATCGGAGACCCAGTACTTC
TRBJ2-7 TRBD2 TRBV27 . CASSLSTSGFLPPYEQYF TGTGCCAGCAGTTTATCAACTAGCGGGTTCCTACCCCCCTACGAGCAGTACTTC
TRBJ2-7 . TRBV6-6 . CASSYRAGDYEQYF TGTGCCAGCAGTTATAGAGCAGGGGACTACGAGCAGTACTTC
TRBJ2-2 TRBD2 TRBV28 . CASSSLSPGLATGELFF TGTGCCAGCAGTTCCCTTTCCCCGGGACTAGCCACCGGGGAGCTGTTTTTT
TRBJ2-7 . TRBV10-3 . CAISTTGASEQYF TGTGCCATCTCGACCACTGGAGCGAGCGAGCAGTACTTC
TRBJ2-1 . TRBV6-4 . CASSHSLAFAYNEQFF TGTGCCAGCAGTCACTCACTAGCTTTCGCCTACAATGAGCAGTTCTTC
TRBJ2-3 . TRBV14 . CASSQVSGRERTDTQYF TGTGCCAGCAGCCAAGTATCAGGGCGGGAACGCACAGATACGCAGTATTTT
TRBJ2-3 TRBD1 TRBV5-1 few CASSSPTGTWTQYF TGCGCCAGCAGCTCGCCGACAGGGACCTGGACGCAGTATTTT
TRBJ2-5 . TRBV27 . CASSFDREEETQYF TGTGCCAGCAGTTTCGACAGGGAGGAAGAGACCCAGTACTTC
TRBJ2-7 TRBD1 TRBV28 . CASIRRPGQGSYEQYF TGTGCCAGCATCCGACGACCGGGACAGGGTTCCTACGAGCAGTACTTC
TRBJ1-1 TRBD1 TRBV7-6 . CASSLEGQVDEAFF TGTGCCAGCAGCTTAGAAGGACAGGTGGATGAAGCTTTCTTT